This passage covers 2 T cell receptor beta chains from one sample sequenced in a study of T cells in localized non-small cell lung cancer. Generated by immunoSEQ multiplex PCR, the TCRdb table keeps only in-frame clones and is missing some. In the table there are tens of thousands of clones, around 80% of which are singletons. This specimen was peripheral blood, taken before any cancer treatment. All receptors derive from a male donor aged 60 or over with stage III squamous cell lung carcinoma.

The chain carries TRBV4-1 and TRBJ2-4; possibly TRBD2 for D (6 bases). V shed 0 bases and J shed 0 bases, with 9 bases lying between them. The CDR3 runs 16 residues. Germline CDR1 and CDR2: MGHRA and YSYEKL. This chain's CDR3 is CASSQERGIAKNIQYF. The CDR3 bases are TGCGCCAGCAGCCAAGAGCGGGGAATAGCCAAAAACATTCAGTACTTC.

The chain couples TRBV11-1 to TRBJ1-1, with a possible D match to TRBD1 (5 bases). Between the trimmed V and J ends, which lost 8 bases and 3 bases, there was a span of 13 bases. This CDR3 is built from 13 residues. In germline, CDR1 is SGHAT, CDR2 FQDESV (reference sequence). The CDR3, as DNA: TGTGCCAGCTTCCAGGGCGGGCACACTGAAGCTTTCTTT. It codes for CASFQGGHTEAFF.